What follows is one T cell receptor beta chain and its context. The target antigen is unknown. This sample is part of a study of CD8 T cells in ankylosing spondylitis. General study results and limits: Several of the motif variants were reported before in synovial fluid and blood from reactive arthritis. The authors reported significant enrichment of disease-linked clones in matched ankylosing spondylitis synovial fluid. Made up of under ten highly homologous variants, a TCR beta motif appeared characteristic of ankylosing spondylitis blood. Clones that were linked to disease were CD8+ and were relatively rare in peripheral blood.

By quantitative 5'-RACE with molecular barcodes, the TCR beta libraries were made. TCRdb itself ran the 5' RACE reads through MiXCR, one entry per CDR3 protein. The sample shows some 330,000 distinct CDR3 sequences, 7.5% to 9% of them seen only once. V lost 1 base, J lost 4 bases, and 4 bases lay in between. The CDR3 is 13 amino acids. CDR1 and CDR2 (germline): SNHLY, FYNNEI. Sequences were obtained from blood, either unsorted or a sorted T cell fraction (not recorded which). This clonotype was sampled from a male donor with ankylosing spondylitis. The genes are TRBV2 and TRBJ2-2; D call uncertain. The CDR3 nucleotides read TGTGCCAGCAGTGAAGGTATCACCGGGGAGCTGTTTTTT. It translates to CASSEGITGELFF.